One and the same sample provided the 26 T cell receptor beta chains below, sequenced in a study of CD8+ T cells in alopecia areata. As the sequencing template, cDNA was produced by extracting RNA and reverse transcribing it. Only in-frame clones appear in the TCRdb table, and some are missing; sequencing was by immunoSEQ multiplex PCR. Among about 180,000 clones listed, around 51% were seen once. Stated treatment: oral pan-JAK inhibitor, 5-10 mg twice daily. This specimen consisted of CD8+ T cells sorted from blood, obtained around week 54, from a patient treated with tofacitinib. The receptors derive from a human donor with alopecia areata.

The chain uses TRBV5-5 and TRBJ2-1, with unresolved D. Germline V lookup: CDR1 SGHKS, CDR2 YYEKEE (reference sequence). The CDR3 length is 16 residues. Trimming stripped 4 bases from V and 4 bases from J, with 18 bases between. CDR3 sequence: CASSPPSGGLYNEQFF. The CDR3, as DNA: TGTGCCAGCAGCCCCCCCTCTGGTGGATTGTACAATGAGCAGTTCTTC.

This clone was observed a few times. The V gene is TRBV2, the J gene TRBJ2-3, with D maybe TRBD2 (6 bases). V was pared by 9 bases and J by 1 base, with 14 bases between. The CDR3 is made up of 14 amino acids. Per germline, CDR1 SNHLY and CDR2 FYNNEI. In DNA form, the CDR3 reads TGTGCCAGACGACTAGTGGGGGGCACAGATACGCAGTATTTT. It specifies CARRLVGGTDTQYF.

The rearrangement joins TRBV2 to TRBJ2-7, with a possible D match to TRBD2 (6 bases). CDR3 length: 13 residues. V was clipped by 7 bases and J by 4 bases, with 14 bases between them. Germline V gene lookup returns CDR1 SNHLY and CDR2 FYNNEI. CDR3 in amino acids: CASTFGGGYEQYF. CDR3 DNA sequence: TGTGCCAGCACGTTCGGGGGTGGATACGAGCAGTACTTC.

This clone was seen many times. This chain connects TRBV15 to TRBJ2-7; 11 nucleotides match TRBD1. J was trimmed by 3 bases and V by 5 bases; bases with no gene match: 9. CDR1 and CDR2 from the germline V gene are LNHNV and YYDKDF (reference sequence). This CDR3 contains 16 residues. CDR3 in amino acids: CATSSRTGTGGYEQYF. The CDR3 region has the DNA TGTGCCACCAGCTCGAGGACCGGGACAGGGGGCTACGAGCAGTACTTC. The whole variable domain, remainder taken from reference TRBV15 and TRBJ2-7, is DAMVIQNPRYQVTQFGKPVTLSCSQTLNHNVMYWYQQKSSQAPKLLFHYYDKDFNNEADTPDNFQSRRPNTSFCFLDIRSPGLGDTAMYLCATSSRTGTGGYEQYFGPGTRLTVT.

This clone has a handful of counts. The rearrangement joins TRBV19 to TRBJ2-7; D may be TRBD1 (5 bases). CDR1 and CDR2 (germline): LNHDA, SQIVND (reference sequence). Trimming shortened V by 1 base and J by 3 bases, and 7 bases separated the two germline ends. CDR3 size: 13 residues. CDR3: CASSIGQRYEQYF. For the CDR3, the DNA is TGTGCCAGTAGTATAGGACAGCGCTACGAGCAGTACTTC.

This clone was found a few times. The chain uses TRBV6-1 and TRBJ1-1; maybe TRBD1 (5 bases). This CDR3 spans 14 amino acids. The V gene lost 2 bases and the J gene lost 5 bases, with 12 bases spanning the gap. Germline V gene lookup returns CDR1 MNHNS and CDR2 SASEGT. The CDR3 coding sequence is TGTGCCAGCAGTGAAACGAGGGGAGGAACTGAAGCTTTCTTT. It translates to CASSETRGGTEAFF.

The chain has TRBV27 and TRBJ1-2; no clear D. The V gene lost 7 bases and the J gene lost 1 base, with 10 bases spanning the gap. This CDR3 is 13 amino acids long. The germline gives CDR1 MNHEY, CDR2 SMNVEV (reference sequence). CDR3 nucleotides: TGTGCCAGCAAAGAAAGGCATAACTATGGCTACACCTTC. It encodes CASKERHNYGYTF.

The rearrangement uses TRBV29-1 and TRBJ2-1; 7 bases agree with TRBD1. The length of the CDR3 is 13 residues. Trimming cost V 1 base and J 4 bases; bases outside gene matches: 1. Per germline, CDR1 SQVTM and CDR2 ANQGSEA. CDR3 residues: CSVEGDRYNEQFF. The CDR3 coding sequence is TGCAGCGTTGAAGGGGACAGATACAATGAGCAGTTCTTC.

This clone has a single count. The chain combines TRBV6-1 with TRBJ1-5, with D uncertain. V lost 2 bases and J 0 bases, leaving 8 bases between the germline ends. In germline, CDR1 is MNHNS, CDR2 SASEGT. The CDR3 consists of 15 residues. The DNA of the CDR3 is TGTGCCAGCAGTGAATTGCCAGCTAGCAATCAGCCCCAGCATTTT. Its translation: CASSELPASNQPQHF.

The rearrangement uses TRBV13 and TRBJ1-1; D gene unclear. The V gene lost 7 bases and the J gene lost 7 bases, with 16 bases spanning the gap. The V gene's germline CDR1 is PRHDT and CDR2 FYEKMQ (reference sequence). The CDR3 is 13 amino acids. The CDR3: CASKVAGESEAFF. The CDR3 region has the DNA TGTGCCAGCAAAGTCGCCGGGGAGAGTGAAGCTTTCTTT.

CDR3: CASSSVWRTGGFGTEAFF. CDR3 nucleotide sequence: TGTGCCAGCAGCAGTGTCTGGAGGACAGGTGGTTTCGGCACTGAAGCTTTCTTT. The chain employs TRBV7-2 and TRBJ1-1; TRBD1 aligns across 7 bases. This CDR3 has 18 residues. Trimming removed 5 bases from V and 4 bases from J; junction bases left unmatched: 19. Germline V gene sequence: CDR1 SGHTA, CDR2 FQGNSA.

This clone was seen many times. The rearrangement joins TRBV7-2 to TRBJ2-5; 10 nucleotides match TRBD2. From germline, CDR1 is SGHTA and CDR2 FQGNSA. The CDR3 is 15 amino acids. The junction had 8 bases not matched to a gene; V was cut back by 5 bases and J by 5 bases. CDR3 in DNA: TGTGCCAGCAGCCCTGAGCGGGGGGGCCGGGAGACCCAGTACTTC. This sequence encodes CASSPERGGRETQYF.

This clone was detected many times. The CDR3, as DNA: TGTGCCAGCAGTACCCAGGGGAGGGAGACCCAGTACTTC. Translated: CASSTQGRETQYF. The V and J genes are TRBV27 and TRBJ2-5, with D perhaps TRBD1 or TRBD2 (6 bases each). Germline CDR1 MNHEY, CDR2 SMNVEV (reference sequence). This CDR3 is 13 amino acids long. Trimming cost V 5 bases and J 5 bases, with 12 bases left between them.

Worth noting for this clone: One end of the junction does not line up with germline, which may come from a read error. J is TRBJ1-6 and V is TRBV7-9, with a tentative D call TRBD1 (6 bases). The length of the CDR3 is 15 residues. Germline CDR1 reads SEHNR; CDR2 reads FQNEAQ (reference sequence). The DNA for the CDR3 is TGTGCCAGCAGCACCTATGGACAGAGTGATTCTCCCCTCCACTTT. This sequence encodes CASSTYGQSDSPLHF.

This sequence joins TRBV27 and TRBJ2-3; possibly TRBD2 for D (5 bases). Germline loops: CDR1 MNHEY, CDR2 SMNVEV (reference sequence). There are 14 residues in the CDR3. V lost 5 bases and J 6 bases, leaving 15 bases between the germline ends. The CDR3 bases are TGTGCCAGCAGTCCCCTGGCTGGCGGGGATACGCAGTATTTT. Its translation is CASSPLAGGDTQYF.

This clone was counted between two and nine times. This sequence joins TRBV6-5 and TRBJ1-2; maybe TRBD1 (5 bases). Trimming cost V 5 bases and J 4 bases, with 14 bases left between them. The CDR3 spans 14 residues. Germline lookup yields CDR1 MNHEY and CDR2 SVGAGI. CDR3 coding DNA: TGTGCCAGCAGTCCTCGGGAGGGACGCTATGGCTACACCTTC. This codes for CASSPREGRYGYTF.

The chain uses TRBV7-9 and TRBJ2-7; TRBD1 agrees at 8 bases. V lost 5 bases and J lost 7; bases outside the gene matches: 10. This CDR3 contains 14 residues. Germline V gives CDR1 SEHNR, CDR2 FQNEAQ (reference sequence). The CDR3 bases are TGTGCCAGCAGCCCGACAGGGGCTAGAGGGGAGCAGTACTTC. Translation: CASSPTGARGEQYF.

This sequence joins TRBV4-3 and TRBJ2-7; possibly TRBD2 for D (6 bases). The CDR3 runs 16 residues. V was trimmed by 1 base and J by 3 bases, leaving 16 bases between them. In germline, CDR1 is LGHNA, CDR2 YSLEER. Written as DNA, the CDR3 is TGCGCCAGCAGCCAAGTAAGTGGGACTCCCGACTACGAGCAGTACTTC. Translated, it gives CASSQVSGTPDYEQYF.

The chain carries TRBV27 and TRBJ2-7; D might be TRBD1 (6 bases). The CDR3 consists of 12 residues. The V gene lost 6 bases and the J gene lost 3 bases, with 9 bases spanning the gap. Looked up from germline, CDR1 is MNHEY and CDR2 is SMNVEV (reference sequence). In DNA, the CDR3 is TGTGCCAGCAGCCCGGGACACTACGAGCAGTACTTC. Its protein is CASSPGHYEQYF.

The chain joins TRBV5-1 to TRBJ2-7, with D possibly matching TRBD2 (6 bases). Trimming cost V 10 bases and J 3 bases, with 17 bases left between them. The CDR3 totals 13 residues. The germline V gene encodes CDR1 SGHRS and CDR2 YFSETQ. The CDR3 nucleotides are TGCGCCTCGGGGAGGAGCCATTTCTACGAGCAGTACTTC. Its protein is CASGRSHFYEQYF.

The chain links TRBV5-6 to TRBJ1-5; D remains unclear. Germline CDR1 SGHDT, CDR2 YYEEEE. The V and J ends lost 2 bases and 3 bases respectively, with 9 bases between them. CDR3 length equals 14 residues. The CDR3 sequence is CASSLYGDNQPQHF. The DNA of the CDR3 is TGTGCCAGCAGCTTATACGGGGACAATCAGCCCCAGCATTTT.

V usage is TRBV5-6 and J usage is TRBJ2-6, with D unclear. The CDR3 consists of 16 residues. V was pared by 0 bases and J by 0 bases, with 7 bases between. Germline V gene data show CDR1 as SGHDT and CDR2 as YYEEEE. CDR3 residues: CASSLARSSGANVLTF. The CDR3 nucleotides are TGTGCCAGCAGCTTGGCCCGTTCCTCTGGGGCCAACGTCCTGACTTTC.

In this sample, this clone turned up once. The chain employs TRBV7-2 and TRBJ1-4, with 7 positions matching TRBD1. V was clipped by 1 base and J by 8 bases; unmatched bases: 4. Germline V gene sequence: CDR1 SGHTA, CDR2 FQGNSA. The CDR3 is 14 residues long. This CDR3 reads CASSLGQGREKLFF. The CDR3 nucleotides are TGTGCCAGCAGCTTAGGACAGGGAAGGGAAAAACTGTTTTTT.

The J gene is TRBJ1-2, the V gene TRBV6-5; no clear D gene. The V gene lost 5 bases and the J gene lost 4 bases, with 14 bases spanning the gap. There are 14 residues in the CDR3. Germline CDR1 is MNHEY and CDR2 is SVGAGI. The CDR3 loop is CASSPLGEIYGYTF. Here the CDR3 DNA reads TGTGCCAGCAGTCCCCTGGGAGAAATCTATGGCTACACCTTC.

A few counts support this clone. The genes are TRBV10-3 and TRBJ2-7; D tentatively reads TRBD1 or TRBD2 (6 bases each). The germline gives CDR1 ENHRY, CDR2 SYGVKD. The CDR3 has 15 residues. V lost 2 bases and J 5 bases, leaving 16 bases between the germline ends. CDR3 bases: TGTGCCATCAGTGAGGCGACGGGGGCCCGGGACGAGCAGTACTTC. Amino acid sequence: CAISEATGARDEQYF.

This clone was counted a few times. The chain is built from TRBV29-1 and TRBJ1-1, with TRBD1 as a possible D gene (6 bases). V lost 4 bases, J lost 5 bases, and 14 bases lay in between. CDR1 and CDR2 from the germline V gene are SQVTM and ANQGSEA. The CDR3 length is 13 residues. This CDR3 reads CSVVVSRGTEAFF. The CDR3 region has the DNA TGCAGCGTTGTGGTCTCGAGGGGGACTGAAGCTTTCTTT.